The source of this T cell receptor beta chain is a study of cytotoxic CD8 clonotypes in ibrutinib-treated CLL. Profiled with immunoSEQ multiplex PCR; TCRdb holds only in-frame clones, not every one. The sample includes tens of thousands of clones, less than 95% seen only once; the top ten take 3% to 3.5%. Per germline, CDR1 LNHDA and CDR2 SQIVND (reference sequence). This CDR3 region has 16 residues. Trimming pared 6 bases from V and 6 bases from J, leaving 21 bases between. The chain uses TRBV19 and TRBJ1-5; maybe TRBD1 (6 bases). The source was PBMCs, collected after 12 months of ibrutinib treatment. The receptor's source is a human donor with chronic lymphocytic leukemia. The DNA of the CDR3 is TGTGCCAGTAGAGGCTCCCTACAGGGACTGATTCAGCCCCAGCATTTT. Residues: CASRGSLQGLIQPQHF.